This T cell receptor beta chain was found in a study of cytomegalovirus exposure and HLA in healthy donors (dated by TCRdb to 2015 to 2018). General notes on the study: According to an earlier analysis of a few hundred of the donors, about 170 million T cells yielded some 110 million unique TCR beta sequences and 276 Gb of sequence data. An early release covering about 600 HLA-typed donors comprised 250 to 350 gigabases of sequencing data and roughly 86 million unique TCR sequences. Of the roughly 400 genotyped donors, over 80% were placed in the genetic ancestry cluster associated with self-reported Caucasian donors. The study aimed to test whether cataloging public T cell receptors could reveal signatures of past pathogen exposure. The T cell repertoires of under 750 subjects were profiled by immunosequencing and related to cytomegalovirus serostatus. A separate validation cohort of 100 to 150 different subjects was used in addition to the roughly 700-subject first cohort. To predict cytomegalovirus infection status, the study combined high-throughput TCR immunosequencing, statistical association of individual TCRs with disease status, and machine learning. A later analysis re-examined previously published TCR beta repertoires from 610 or so donors and added high-resolution HLA genotyping to investigate patterns of TCR occurrence. Rather than using new phenotypic data, the later analysis identified candidate immune exposures from TCR beta sequences and from how often those sequences occurred across donors. An earlier analysis of a few hundred of the donors applied high-throughput TCR beta sequencing to assess whether each TCR beta V gene segment acted as functional or pseudogenic. Alongside the repertoire data, information on donor age, sex, ethnicity and CMV serostatus was compiled. A later genetic analysis used genome-wide SNP genotypes for about 60% of the roughly 700 donors, treating that subset as a discovery cohort. Every discovery cohort repertoire had been produced on one sequencing platform. HLA typing covered class I and class II loci at four-digit resolution. The number of donors typed differed by locus, with about 629-630 for A, B, C, DRB1 and DQB1, roughly 520 for DQA1, 600 to 610 for DPA1, and about 450 for DPB1. Four to six DR-DQ haplotypes were handled as single units for association and clustering, since linkage in the cohort was strong. Across some 400 genotyped donors of the cohort, an average of about 220,000 unique TCR beta nucleotide sequences per donor were sequenced, and about a sixth of those sequences were non-productive.

Notes on this clone: The antigen this receptor binds is unknown. No much larger clonotype is one base removed from it; base qualities were not supplied.

Study-wide findings and limitations: Specific HLA alleles were associated with over 15,000 TCR beta sequences at a false discovery rate of 0.05 in a later analysis. Most TCR sequences were seen in very few donors, while some public TCRs were found in many individuals. In a later genetic analysis, fewer N-insertions in productive TCRs were reported among donors in an Asian-associated ancestry cluster than the approximately 630-donor mean. The classifier was reported to diagnose cytomegalovirus status with high specificity and sensitivity in both the original cohort and the validation cohort. Roughly uniform sequencing depth across donors was assumed in presence/absence analyses, although this assumption may not hold. When HLA alleles, especially DR and DQ, strongly co-occurred, attributing TCR associations to individual alleles was difficult. A few of the identified cytomegalovirus-associated TCR beta chains were confirmed in vitro to be specific for cytomegalovirus antigens. A later analysis reported that several top co-occurrence clusters appeared linked to parvovirus B19, influenza, CMV and Epstein-Barr virus. Compared with equally common non-associated chains, HLA-associated TCR beta chains in a later analysis were more clonally expanded and had lower generation probabilities. Because counts were too low, some 16 rarely observed V segments, including chromosome 9 orphons, were excluded from the earlier analysis of roughly 580 of the donors. Broadly in line with IMGT annotations, most TCR beta V segments showed up in productive rearrangements about 87% or about 30% of the time in an earlier analysis of some 590 of the donors. Because HLA typing was missing for some donors at each locus, association tests included only the typed subset. The only immune exposure information available for the cohort was CMV serostatus. The study gave a list of over 150 TCR beta chains associated with cytomegalovirus. A further reported finding was that TCR beta sequences accurately predicted the HLA-A and HLA-B alleles for most subjects in the first cohort. The authors suggested that the approach could potentially be generalized to other disease states and immunological phenotypes. Correlated functional status among segregating V segments might reflect linkage disequilibrium, but an unknown experimental factor could not be ruled out. According to a later analysis, most CMV-associated TCR beta chains appeared to be HLA-restricted, and the HLA associations seemed to be driven largely by CMV exposure. In this cohort, only TCR beta chains were sequenced, and detectable features were limited by the absence of alpha or paired-chain data. In a later analysis, the rate of TCR association differed among HLA loci, with DRB1 alleles having the most associated TCRs and HLA-C alleles having the fewest. V-gene and J-gene trimming of TCR beta chains was associated with a missense DCLRE1C variant in a later genetic analysis, and the association was replicated in an independent cohort. Some IMGT-functional V segments, including TRBV6-2 and TRBV6-3, could not be distinguished by the 87-base-pair reads and were therefore excluded. A cluster of highly shared sequence variants was judged likely to represent a technical artifact of the sequencing pipeline.

Receptor amplification or capture employed the immunoSEQ multiplex PCR assay. For the multiplex PCR, a mixture combining 60 forward primers for TCR Vbeta segments and 13 reverse primers for TCR Jbeta segments was used. The CDR3 region of rearranged TCR beta genes was amplified from genomic DNA with a multiplex PCR assay. The amplified TCR beta libraries were sequenced on the Illumina HiSeq System as 87-base-pair reads. The paper's processing steps were these. Across the 700 or so repertoires, a later analysis counted tens of millions of unique TCR beta chains, 9.5 million to 12 million of which were shared by at least two donors. Raw reads were error-corrected and collapsed into unique sequences by a nearest-neighbor algorithm in which closely related sequences were merged to remove PCR and sequencing errors. Alignment of CDR3 sequences to IMGT reference sequences was used to assign V, D and J gene segments. For a sequence to be retained, a match of at least six nucleotides to both a V gene segment and a J gene segment was required. Rearrangements were classified as productive when the CDR3 lacked stop codons and remained in frame with V and J, and all other rearrangements were classified as non-productive. CDR3 was defined according to IMGT convention as the region running from the second conserved V-encoded cysteine to the conserved J-encoded phenylalanine. Sequences without an unambiguous match to a single V gene segment were excluded from the earlier analysis of a few hundred of the donors. An earlier analysis of several hundred of the donors classified V segments as functional when productive rearrangements were above 56.7% and as segregating when the standard deviation between donors was above 5%. A statistical classification framework was built for diagnosing cytomegalovirus status from the catalog of TCR beta chain sequences. In a later analysis, V and J genes were assigned by comparing TCR nucleotide sequences against IMGT/GENE-DB human TR gene sequences. The TCRdist pipeline was used in a later analysis to assign CDR3 sequences and most-parsimonious VDJ recombination scenarios. In a later analysis, each TCR beta chain was defined by its CDR3 amino acid sequence together with its V-gene family, and reads without a unique V-gene family were excluded. In a later analysis, 550 to 650 highly shared, low-generation-probability nucleotide sequences were removed to address suspected cross-contamination and a sequencing artifact. For each public chain, a later analysis derived a clonal expansion index from normalized ranks of inferred template counts within each repertoire. In a later analysis, generation probabilities were computed with a VDJ recombination model fitted to out-of-frame rearrangements, and the resulting probabilities were checked against IGoR. In a later analysis, TCR-TCR, TCR-HLA and TCR-CMV co-occurrence was scored with hypergeometric tests, and a repertoire-size bias correction was applied to TCR pairs. A later analysis estimated false discovery rates by permuting HLA or CMV assignments 20 times. In a later analysis, co-occurring TCRs were grouped with DBSCAN, and TCRdist sequence similarity was added when clustering was performed within HLA-allele-positive subsets. Repertoires with fewer than 30,000 or more than 120,000 public chains were left out of co-occurrence clustering, as were five repertoires with anomalous nucleotide sharing. The table comes from immuneACCESS by way of TCRdb, which keeps in-frame sequences with V and J called. Part of the clones is missing from these tables; in studies checked, under half for an unresolved V gene and the rest for unknown reasons. V and J calls and clone size come straight from that table; D and trimming were deduced from the DNA. A total of 250,000 to 350,000 clones appear in this sample, 86% of them only once. The ten largest clones represent around 3.7% of the sample.

The cohort comprised some 730 healthy bone marrow donors. Cohort members were all nominally healthy when sampled, although unrecorded immune exposures were likely present. The donor tested CMV seropositive and was one of the 289 seropositive cohort members. A peripheral blood sample was provided by each donor, and peripheral blood mononuclear cells were used for TCR beta sequencing. Genomic DNA extraction from the blood cell samples was performed with the Qiagen DNeasy Blood Extraction Kit. V is cut back by 2 bases and J by 9 bases, with 5 bases in the junction unmatched. There are 15 amino acids in the CDR3, from cysteine to phenylalanine inclusive. The read is trimmed to its CDR3 DNA, 45 bases read in frame from base 1. Looking up the germline V gene yields CDR1 SGHTA and CDR2 FQGTGA.

The rearranged chain carries TRBV7-3 and TRBJ2-3; 13 middle bases align to TRBD2. The sequence came from a man in his forties or fifties in good health and CMV-seropositive. The sample was PBMCs. The CDR3 reads as follows: CASSLGLAGVGTQYF. The nucleotide sequence reads TGTGCCAGCAGCTTAGGACTAGCGGGAGTAGGCACGCAGTATTTT.